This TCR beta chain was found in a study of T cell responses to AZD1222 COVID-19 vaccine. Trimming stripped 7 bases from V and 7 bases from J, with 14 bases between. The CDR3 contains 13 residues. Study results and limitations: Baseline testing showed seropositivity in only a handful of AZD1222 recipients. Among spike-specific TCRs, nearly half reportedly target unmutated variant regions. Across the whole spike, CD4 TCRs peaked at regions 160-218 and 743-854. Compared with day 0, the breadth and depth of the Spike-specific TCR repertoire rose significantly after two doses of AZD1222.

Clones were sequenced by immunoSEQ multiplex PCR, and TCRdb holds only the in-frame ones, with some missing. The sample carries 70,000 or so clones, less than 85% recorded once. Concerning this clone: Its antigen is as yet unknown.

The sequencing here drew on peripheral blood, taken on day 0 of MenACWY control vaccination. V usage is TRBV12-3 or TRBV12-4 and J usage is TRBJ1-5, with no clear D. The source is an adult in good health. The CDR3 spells CASTKGGSQPQHF. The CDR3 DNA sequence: TGTGCCAGCACCAAGGGCGGGAGCCAGCCCCAGCATTTT.